Below, 22 T cell receptor beta chains from the same sample are listed, as sequenced in a study of cytomegalovirus exposure and HLA in healthy donors. The table came from immunoSEQ multiplex PCR; TCRdb's copy has only in-frame clones and leaves some out. Of about 160,000 clones detected, around 96% appear once; the ten largest clones hold approximately 0.97%. The material sequenced was PBMCs. Receptor source: a woman aged 18-30 years in good health and CMV-seronegative.

CDR3: CASSERETQYF. CDR3 coding DNA: TGTGCCAGCAGTGAACGGGAGACCCAGTACTTC. J is TRBJ2-5 and V is TRBV6-1; D remains unclear. The CDR3 runs 11 residues. Germline lookup yields CDR1 MNHNS and CDR2 SASEGT. Trimming stripped 2 bases from V and 5 bases from J, with 3 bases between.

The chain combines TRBV10-3 with TRBJ2-7; 9 nucleotides match TRBD1. The CDR3 has 13 residues. Germline V gene data show CDR1 as ENHRY and CDR2 as SYGVKD. V lost 11 bases, J lost 7 bases, and 12 bases stayed unmatched. The CDR3 DNA reads as TGTGCCGGCGGACAGGGGTCGGCGGCTGAGCAGTACTTC. The encoded protein is CAGGQGSAAEQYF.

V and J are TRBV4-1 and TRBJ2-1; TRBD2 matches at 7 bases. The CDR3 spans 14 residues. CDR1 and CDR2 from the germline V gene are MGHRA and YSYEKL. The trim removed 3 bases at V and 4 bases at J, leaving 3 bases unmatched. DNA of the CDR3: TGCGCCAGCAGCCAGGGGGGGATTTACAATGAGCAGTTCTTC. It is translated as CASSQGGIYNEQFF.

As concerns this clone: This sample includes further DNA sequences coding for the same CDR3. The chain employs TRBV4-1 and TRBJ1-6; D remains ambiguous. Per the germline V gene, CDR1 is MGHRA and CDR2 is YSYEKL. The CDR3 sequence is 17 residues long. The ends were cut back, 0 bases at V and 0 bases at J, with 9 bases in the middle. Here the CDR3 DNA reads TGCGCCAGCAGCCAAGATCGGGGAAGCTCCTATAATTCACCCCTCCACTTT. It translates to CASSQDRGSSYNSPLHF.

This clone was found once. This chain uses TRBV4-2 with TRBJ2-3, with 12 bases lining up with TRBD2. V shed 4 bases and J 2 bases; nucleotides not matched to a gene: 7. Germline lookup yields CDR1 LGHNA and CDR2 YNFKEQ. CDR3 length: 17 residues. The CDR3 spells CASSPRTSGALTDTQYF. The CDR3, as DNA: TGTGCCAGCAGCCCCCGGACTAGCGGGGCGCTCACAGATACGCAGTATTTT.

J is TRBJ2-5 and V is TRBV7-2; D unclear. Between the trimmed V and J ends, which lost 3 bases and 3 bases, there was a span of 11 bases. This CDR3 has 14 amino acids. Germline V CDR1 and CDR2: SGHTA, FQGNSA. The CDR3 DNA is TGTGCCAGCAGCTTGAGCCAGGCCGAAGAGACCCAGTACTTC. Translation gives CASSLSQAEETQYF.

The table lists this clone with a few counts. The chain is built from TRBV7-9 and TRBJ2-3; maybe TRBD2 (5 bases). This CDR3 contains 14 residues. Germline V CDR1 and CDR2: SEHNR, FQNEAQ (reference sequence). V lost 1 base, J lost 5 bases, and 10 bases lay in between. CDR3 residues: CASSLVTRGDTQYF. CDR3 DNA sequence: TGTGCCAGCAGCTTAGTGACCCGGGGAGATACGCAGTATTTT.

This rearrangement joins TRBV5-4 to TRBJ2-5; 7 bases are a match to TRBD2. Germline CDR1 reads SGHNT; CDR2 reads YYREEE (reference sequence). The junction had 8 bases not matched to a gene; V was cut back by 0 bases and J by 6 bases. This CDR3 spans 15 amino acids. The CDR3 coding sequence is TGTGCCAGCAGCTTGGTACAAGACGGGGGGAAGACCCAGTACTTC. This gives the protein CASSLVQDGGKTQYF.

This clone was seen a few times. The gene calls are TRBV7-2 and TRBJ2-6; weak D call: TRBD2 (5 bases). The V end was cut by 3 bases, the J end by 4 bases, with 16 bases between. The CDR3 has 17 residues. Germline-derived CDR1 and CDR2 are SGHTA and FQGNSA. For the CDR3, the DNA is TGTGCCAGCAGCTTCCCCCCTAGCTCTGTCGGGGCCAACGTCCTGACTTTC. Translation gives CASSFPPSSVGANVLTF.

The table lists this clone with a count of one. The rearrangement joins TRBV9 to TRBJ1-1; D unclear. CDR3 size: 13 residues. Between the trimmed V and J ends, which lost 2 bases and 4 bases, there was a span of 9 bases. CDR1 and CDR2 from the germline V gene are SGDLS and YYNGEE. In nucleotides, the CDR3 is TGTGCCAGCAGCGTGGAGGTAGGCACTGAAGCTTTCTTT. It is translated as CASSVEVGTEAFF.

J is TRBJ2-2 and V is TRBV6-5; D is perhaps TRBD2 (5 bases). The V gene's germline CDR1 is MNHEY and CDR2 SVGAGI. V shed 6 bases and J shed 4 bases, with 9 bases lying between them. The CDR3 contains 13 residues. The CDR3 protein is CASSRGITGELFF. The CDR3 DNA reads TGTGCCAGCAGCCGAGGGATCACCGGGGAGCTGTTTTTT.

The CDR3 here is CASGLTNTGELFF. The CDR3 DNA reads as TGTGCCAGTGGACTAACGAACACCGGGGAGCTGTTTTTT. The V call is TRBV7-8, the J call TRBJ2-2, with D possibly TRBD2 on 6 matching bases. V was cut by 9 bases and J by 0 bases, with 8 bases left in between. The germline V gene encodes CDR1 SGHVS and CDR2 FQNEAQ. The length of the CDR3 is 13 residues.

The sample holds a few counts of this clone. This chain connects TRBV6-5 to TRBJ2-7; D possibly corresponds to TRBD1 (5 bases). CDR3 length: 14 amino acids. Per germline, CDR1 MNHEY and CDR2 SVGAGI. Deletions cut 7 bases from V and 0 bases from J, with 13 bases between. The CDR3 spells CASKLGARSYEQYF. DNA of the CDR3: TGTGCCAGCAAGTTAGGGGCGCGCTCCTACGAGCAGTACTTC.

The chain recombines TRBV29-1 with TRBJ1-4; TRBD1 matches at 9 bases. The CDR3 is made up of 13 amino acids. Germline V CDR1 and CDR2: SQVTM, ANQGSEA. Trimming cost V 5 bases and J 7 bases; bases outside gene matches: 5. CDR3 region: CSVTGGGIEKLFF. In DNA form, the CDR3 reads TGCAGCGTTACAGGGGGCGGCATTGAAAAACTGTTTTTT. The whole variable domain, remainder taken from reference TRBV29-1 and TRBJ1-4, is SAVISQKPSRDICQRGTSLTIQCQVDSQVTMMFWYRQQPGQSLTLIATANQGSEATYESGFVIDKFPISRPNLTFSTLTVSNMSPEDSSIYLCSVTGGGIEKLFFGSGTQLSVL.

This chain uses TRBV11-3 with TRBJ1-1; no definite D call. V shed 2 bases and J shed 3 bases, with 10 bases lying between them. Looked up from germline, CDR1 is SGHNT and CDR2 is YENEEA. This CDR3 has 14 amino acids. The CDR3 region has the DNA TGTGCCAGCAGCTTAAGGAACGGGGACACTGAAGCTTTCTTT. Translation: CASSLRNGDTEAFF.

This CDR3 is CASSSSTRKGTQYF. The CDR3, as DNA: TGTGCCAGCAGTTCGTCTACCAGGAAAGGTACGCAGTATTTT. This chain uses TRBV27 with TRBJ2-3; D is unresolved. The CDR3 contains 14 residues. Trimming took 4 bases from V and 8 from J, leaving 16 bases between them. From germline, CDR1 is MNHEY and CDR2 SMNVEV (reference sequence).

The J gene is TRBJ2-7, the V gene TRBV7-9; 7 nucleotides align to TRBD1. J was trimmed by 7 bases and V by 5 bases; bases with no gene match: 5. The CDR3 extends over 12 amino acids. Looked up from germline, CDR1 is SEHNR and CDR2 is FQNEAQ (reference sequence). The CDR3 loop is CASSPTGSEQYF. The CDR3 DNA is TGTGCCAGCAGCCCGACAGGGTCAGAGCAGTACTTC.

J is TRBJ1-2 and V is TRBV6-6, with 7 bases matching TRBD1. Germline loops: CDR1 MNHNY, CDR2 SVGAGI (reference sequence). V was clipped by 6 bases and J by 6 bases; unmatched bases: 7. CDR3 length equals 13 residues. In nucleotides, the CDR3 is TGTGCCAGCAGGCGTGGGCAGGGGGATGGCTACACCTTC. Protein product: CASRRGQGDGYTF.

J is TRBJ1-6 and V is TRBV5-4; D uncertain. Germline CDR1 is SGHNT and CDR2 is YYREEE (reference sequence). The CDR3 spans 15 residues. Deletions cut 0 bases from V and 10 bases from J, with 14 bases between. The CDR3 DNA follows: TGTGCCAGCAGCTTGGATGGTGGGAGTGGATCACCCCTCCACTTT. It translates to CASSLDGGSGSPLHF.

The chain links TRBV6-1 to TRBJ2-7; 8 nucleotides agree with TRBD1. Germline values: CDR1 MNHNS, CDR2 SASEGT. The CDR3 is 16 residues long. Trimming at V came to 0 bases and at J to 1 base, leaving 5 bases not matched to a gene. The DNA for the CDR3 is TGTGCCAGCAGTGAAGCGAGCTGGACAGGGTCCTACGAGCAGTACTTC. Translation: CASSEASWTGSYEQYF.

The V call is TRBV6-5, the J call TRBJ2-7; D might be TRBD1 (6 bases). The CDR3 runs to 15 residues. Germline V CDR1 and CDR2: MNHEY, SVGAGI. Trimming stripped 1 base from V and 0 bases from J, with 10 bases between. The CDR3 reads CASSYYRVSSYEQYF. The DNA of the CDR3 is TGTGCCAGCAGTTACTACAGGGTATCCTCCTACGAGCAGTACTTC.

The chain uses TRBV18 and TRBJ1-1; no reliable D call. The V gene lost 6 bases and the J gene lost 1 base, with 6 bases spanning the gap. Germline CDR1 and CDR2: KGHSH and LQKENI. There are 12 residues in the CDR3. The CDR3 DNA is TGTGCCAGCTCTTACGGGAACACTGAAGCTTTCTTT. Protein product: CASSYGNTEAFF.